This passage covers 18 T cell receptor beta chains from one sample sequenced in a study of cytomegalovirus exposure and HLA in healthy donors. The PCR employed 60 Vbeta primers together with 13 Jbeta primers. The method was immunoSEQ multiplex PCR; TCRdb's version includes in-frame clones alone and lacks a portion of them. The sample carries about 67,000 clones, 75% to 90% recorded once. Source material: PBMCs. All receptors come from a woman aged 25 to 39 in good health and CMV-seropositive.

This clone was picked up one time. This chain's CDR3 is CASSPPGGYGRNEQFF. CDR3 coding DNA: TGTGCCAGCTCACCACCCGGCGGGTACGGCCGCAATGAGCAGTTCTTC. J is TRBJ2-1 and V is TRBV18; D perhaps matches TRBD2 (5 bases). This CDR3 comprises 16 residues. V was shortened by 0 bases and J by 6 bases, with 15 bases between the two germline ends. Germline-derived CDR1 and CDR2 are KGHSH and LQKENI.

The gene calls are TRBV2 and TRBJ2-3, with 7 bases matching TRBD1. The CDR3 is 16 residues long. The germline V gene has CDR1 SNHLY and CDR2 FYNNEI. The V gene end was trimmed by 6 bases and the J gene end by 0 bases; junction bases not matched to a gene: 9. The CDR3 DNA sequence: TGTGCCAGCAGGGGACAGAACCTACCTAGCACAGATACGCAGTATTTT. Translated: CASRGQNLPSTDTQYF.

The CDR3 sequence: CASSYSRTLNTEAFF. In DNA form, the CDR3 reads TGTGCCAGCAGTTACTCCCGGACACTTAACACTGAAGCTTTCTTT. The chain joins TRBV6-5 to TRBJ1-1; TRBD1 might be the D (5 bases). Germline CDR1 reads MNHEY; CDR2 reads SVGAGI. CDR3 length: 15 amino acids. V lost 0 bases to trimming and J lost 2 bases, with 10 bases between them.

The rearrangement joins TRBV9 to TRBJ2-1; TRBD2 matches at 8 bases. Germline loops: CDR1 SGDLS, CDR2 YYNGEE. The CDR3 is 13 residues long. Trimming cost V 4 bases and J 12 bases; bases outside gene matches: 9. This chain's CDR3 is CASSPQGLGRQFF. The DNA of the CDR3 is TGTGCCAGCAGCCCCCAGGGACTAGGTAGGCAGTTCTTC.

The chain couples TRBV29-1 to TRBJ2-1, with 7 nucleotides matching TRBD1. Trimming at V came to 6 bases and at J to 1 base, leaving 0 bases not matched to a gene. CDR3 size: 12 residues. CDR1 and CDR2 (germline): SQVTM, ANQGSEA. CDR3 sequence: CSVDRSYNEQFF. The CDR3 DNA reads TGCAGCGTGGACAGGTCCTACAATGAGCAGTTCTTC.

The chain uses TRBV21-1 and TRBJ1-2; the D call in the table, TRBD1, was not verified against the DNA. TRBV21-1 is marked as a pseudogene. This CDR3 is 15 amino acids long. The chain's CDR3 is CASSGRDRGIYGYTF. In DNA, the CDR3 is TGTGCCAGCAGCGGCCGGGACAGGGGTATCTATGGCTACACCTTC.

V is TRBV9 and J is TRBJ1-1; TRBD1 agrees at 8 bases. The CDR3 has 15 residues. Losses at the gene ends were 5 bases for V and 1 base for J; bases not matched to a gene: 7. In germline, CDR1 is SGDLS, CDR2 YYNGEE. This chain's CDR3 is CASRDYTGGNTEAFF. The CDR3 DNA reads as TGTGCCAGCAGGGATTATACAGGGGGGAACACTGAAGCTTTCTTT.

The J gene is TRBJ1-5, the V gene TRBV18; possible D gene TRBD1, 5 bases. Germline CDR1 and CDR2: KGHSH and LQKENI. The CDR3 has 14 amino acids. V was cut by 2 bases and J by 2 bases, with 7 bases left in between. CDR3 DNA sequence: TGTGCCAGCTCACCAGCGGGGCGCAATCAGCCCCAGCATTTT. This translates into CASSPAGRNQPQHF. Based on the CDR3 plus reference TRBV18 and TRBJ1-5, the full variable domain is NAGVMQNPRHLVRRRGQEARLRCSPMKGHSHVYWYRQLPEEGLKFMVYLQKENIIDESGMPKERFSAEFPKEGPSILRIQQVVRGDSAAYFCASSPAGRNQPQHFGDGTRLSIL.

The rearrangement links TRBV6-5 to TRBJ2-1; possible D gene TRBD1, 5 bases. V was shortened by 2 bases and J by 10 bases, with 12 bases between the two germline ends. Per the germline V gene, CDR1 is MNHEY and CDR2 is SVGAGI. This CDR3 is built from 13 residues. CDR3 sequence (DNA): TGTGCCAGCAGTTACGTTCGGGCAGGGGAGCAGTTCTTC. Its translation: CASSYVRAGEQFF.

V usage is TRBV5-4 and J usage is TRBJ2-1, with 10 bases lining up with TRBD2. The CDR3 sequence is 16 residues long. Germline CDR1 and CDR2: SGHNT and YYREEE (reference sequence). The V segment lost 4 bases and the J segment 8 bases; nucleotides outside the gene matches: 12. The chain's CDR3 is CASSATAPSGRHEQFF. The CDR3 nucleotides are TGTGCCAGCAGCGCCACGGCGCCTAGCGGGAGACATGAGCAGTTCTTC.

This chain connects TRBV18 to TRBJ2-1; 7 nucleotides match TRBD1. The CDR3 is made up of 16 amino acids. The junction had 8 bases not matched to a gene; V was cut back by 1 base and J by 5 bases. Per the germline V gene, CDR1 is KGHSH and CDR2 is LQKENI. CDR3 sequence reads: CASSPRQGQVHNEQFF. CDR3 nucleotides: TGTGCCAGCTCACCACGGCAAGGACAGGTCCACAATGAGCAGTTCTTC.

The V and J genes are TRBV9 and TRBJ1-1; D possibly corresponds to TRBD1 (5 bases). The CDR3 is 16 residues long. The V end lost 4 bases, the J end lost 6 bases, and 22 bases lay between the germline ends. The germline V gene has CDR1 SGDLS and CDR2 YYNGEE. Here the CDR3 reads CASSPPLAGRDSEAFF. The CDR3 bases are TGTGCCAGCAGCCCTCCCCTGGCAGGCAGGGACTCTGAAGCTTTCTTT.

There are a few counts of this clone. The chain employs TRBV21-1 and TRBJ1-2. TRBV21-1 is a recognized pseudogene. This CDR3 contains 17 residues. The CDR3 DNA reads as TGTGCCAGCAGCAAGTGGGGAGGGGGGGGTCTGGACTATGGCTACACCTTC. As protein: CASSKWGGGGLDYGYTF.

The sample holds one count of this clone. J is TRBJ1-2 and V is TRBV2, with 8 bases lining up with TRBD1. Trimming at V came to 6 bases and at J to 4 bases, leaving 7 bases not matched to a gene. Germline lookup yields CDR1 SNHLY and CDR2 FYNNEI. This CDR3 has 14 amino acids. The CDR3 region is CASRVQGVGYGYTF. DNA of the CDR3: TGTGCCAGCAGGGTACAGGGGGTAGGCTATGGCTACACCTTC.

V usage is TRBV5-4 and J usage is TRBJ1-2; TRBD1 matches at 10 bases. Losses at the gene ends were 4 bases for V and 3 bases for J; bases not matched to a gene: 6. The germline gives CDR1 SGHNT, CDR2 YYREEE (reference sequence). The CDR3 has 15 amino acids. CDR3 in amino acids: CASSHGTGADYGYTF. CDR3 in DNA: TGTGCCAGCAGCCACGGGACAGGGGCGGACTATGGCTACACCTTC.

This sequence joins TRBV5-1 and TRBJ2-1; perhaps TRBD2 as D (5 bases). The V gene's germline CDR1 is SGHRS and CDR2 YFSETQ. V gave up 5 bases and J gave up 3 bases, with 9 bases separating them. This CDR3 is built from 13 residues. CDR3 sequence: CASRVSDYNEQFF. For the CDR3, the DNA is TGCGCCAGCAGGGTTAGCGACTACAATGAGCAGTTCTTC.

V and J are TRBV19 and TRBJ1-5, with D perhaps matching TRBD1 (6 bases). Germline CDR1 is LNHDA and CDR2 is SQIVND (reference sequence). V was shortened by 3 bases and J by 3 bases, with 12 bases between the two germline ends. CDR3 length: 15 residues. DNA of the CDR3: TGTGCCAGTAGTATGGGGGCGCGGGTCAATCAGCCCCAGCATTTT. Amino acids: CASSMGARVNQPQHF. The whole variable domain, filled in from reference TRBV19 and TRBJ1-5, reads DGGITQSPKYLFRKEGQNVTLSCEQNLNHDAMYWYRQDPGQGLRLIYYSQIVNDFQKGDIAEGYSVSREKKESFPLTVTSAQKNPTAFYLCASSMGARVNQPQHFGDGTRLSIL.

The genes are TRBV2 and TRBJ1-2; 8 bases map to TRBD1. This CDR3 spans 13 amino acids. In germline, CDR1 is SNHLY, CDR2 FYNNEI. Germline trimming cut 6 bases from V and 4 bases from J; bases unmatched to any gene: 4. The DNA for the CDR3 is TGTGCCAGCAGCCGGACAGGGAGCTATGGCTACACCTTC. Amino acids: CASSRTGSYGYTF.